These 29 T cell receptor beta chains were all obtained from the same sample, sequenced in a study of T cells after yellow fever vaccination. TCRdb used MiXCR to reprocess the 5' RACE reads, holding one entry per CDR3 protein. The data contain around 320,000 distinct CDR3 sequences, roughly 9% of them singletons. Specimen: CD4+ T cells sorted from PBMCs, collected 5 days after the yellow fever booster vaccination. The receptors here all came from a man younger than 30 who received the YFV17D yellow fever vaccine.

This chain uses TRBV7-2 with TRBJ1-5; D may be TRBD1 (6 bases). The ends were cut back, 3 bases at V and 6 bases at J, with 9 bases in the middle. CDR3 length: 13 amino acids. Per germline, CDR1 SGHTA and CDR2 FQGNSA. CDR3 protein: CASSFTGTQPQHF. CDR3 DNA: TGTGCCAGCAGCTTTACAGGGACTCAGCCCCAGCATTTT.

V and J are TRBV19 and TRBJ1-2; 7 nucleotides align to TRBD1. Trimming at V came to 8 bases and at J to 6 bases, leaving 9 bases not matched to a gene. This CDR3 has 13 residues. Germline lookup yields CDR1 LNHDA and CDR2 SQIVND (reference sequence). CDR3: CASSSTGLHGYTF. The CDR3 nucleotides are TGTGCCAGTTCATCGACAGGGCTGCATGGCTACACCTTC.

This clonotype was detected many times. V and J are TRBV7-2 and TRBJ1-4, with D hard to call. The CDR3 extends over 15 amino acids. V was clipped by 1 base and J by 1 base, with 7 bases between them. The germline V gene encodes CDR1 SGHTA and CDR2 FQGNSA. The CDR3 is CASSLEGLTNEKLFF. CDR3 sequence (DNA): TGTGCCAGCAGCTTAGAGGGCCTAACTAATGAAAAACTGTTTTTT. Full variable domain (missing parts from reference TRBV7-2 and TRBJ1-4): GAGVSQSPSNKVTEKGKDVELRCDPISGHTALYWYRQSLGQGLEFLIYFQGNSAPDKSGLPSDRFSAERTGGSVSTLTIQRTQQEDSAVYLCASSLEGLTNEKLFFGSGTQLSVL.

The table lists this clonotype with many counts. The V and J genes are TRBV4-2 and TRBJ2-1; D call uncertain. Per germline, CDR1 LGHNA and CDR2 YNFKEQ. CDR3 size: 15 residues. Trimming stripped 4 bases from V and 6 bases from J, with 16 bases between. The CDR3 region is CASSPVVGFTNEQFF. The CDR3 DNA reads TGTGCCAGCAGCCCCGTGGTGGGGTTTACCAATGAGCAGTTCTTC.

The chain recombines TRBV24-1 with TRBJ1-5; D possibly corresponds to TRBD1 (6 bases). Looked up from germline, CDR1 is KGHDR and CDR2 is SFDVKD. V lost 6 bases and J lost 5, with 16 bases in between. The length of the CDR3 is 15 residues. The CDR3 DNA sequence: TGTGCCACCAGTCCCAGGGGAGGGTGGGATCAGCCCCAGCATTTT. Its translation is CATSPRGGWDQPQHF.

The V and J genes are TRBV6-6 and TRBJ2-3; D call uncertain. Germline V gene sequence: CDR1 MNHNY, CDR2 SVGAGI (reference sequence). CDR3 length: 16 residues. Trimming cost V 2 bases and J 1 base, with 13 bases left between them. The CDR3 region has the DNA TGTGCCAGCAGTTACGCAGGTCCTCCTGGCACAGATACGCAGTATTTT. It specifies CASSYAGPPGTDTQYF.

There are a few counts of this clonotype. The V gene is TRBV5-1, the J gene TRBJ2-2; D uncertain. Trimming took 0 bases from V and 4 from J, leaving 10 bases between them. Germline lookup yields CDR1 SGHRS and CDR2 YFSETQ. The CDR3 covers 15 residues. CDR3: CASSLESWSTGELFF. The CDR3 nucleotides read TGCGCCAGCAGCTTGGAGAGTTGGTCCACCGGGGAGCTGTTTTTT.

This clonotype was found many times. The CDR3 protein is CASSLQTGGGETQYF. In DNA form, the CDR3 reads TGTGCCAGCAGCTTGCAGACAGGGGGCGGTGAGACCCAGTACTTC. This rearrangement joins TRBV7-9 to TRBJ2-5; 10 bases map to TRBD1. V dropped 3 bases and J dropped 5; count of bases not matched to a gene: 6. In germline, CDR1 is SEHNR, CDR2 FQNEAQ (reference sequence). The CDR3 extends over 15 amino acids.

A few counts support this clonotype. The chain recombines TRBV24-1 with TRBJ2-5, with TRBD1 matching 8 bases. Germline trimming cut 11 bases from V and 5 bases from J; bases unmatched to any gene: 27. The germline V gene has CDR1 KGHDR and CDR2 SFDVKD. The CDR3 covers 19 residues. The CDR3 DNA follows: TGTGCCAACACACTACCCAAGGTGGGCAGGGGGCCGAAGGAGGAGACCCAGTACTTC. This sequence encodes CANTLPKVGRGPKEETQYF.

This clonotype appeared many times. The V call is TRBV12-3 or TRBV12-4, the J call TRBJ2-5, with D perhaps assigned TRBD1 or TRBD2 (5 bases each). The germline V and J ends were trimmed by 3 bases and 6 bases, with 14 bases remaining between them. The CDR3 is made up of 14 amino acids. The CDR3 is CASSLGPFGKTQYF. CDR3 bases: TGTGCCAGCAGTTTGGGGCCGTTCGGGAAGACCCAGTACTTC.

Note on this clonotype: A clone one base away is much larger, so this may be a read error. The chain recombines TRBV5-1 with TRBJ2-2; tentative D call: TRBD1 (7 bases). The CDR3 extends over 15 amino acids. Looked up from germline, CDR1 is SGHRS and CDR2 is YFSETQ. This CDR3 is CASSLTGANTGEVFF. The CDR3 DNA sequence: TGCGCCAGCAGCTTAACAGGGGCGAACACCGGGGAGGTGTTTTTT. The entire variable domain, with the rest obtained from reference TRBV5-1 and TRBJ2-2, is as follows: KAGVTQTPRYLIKTRGQQVTLSCSPISGHRSVSWYQQTPGQGLQFLFEYFSETQRNKGNFPGRFSGRQFSNSRSEMNVSTLELGDSALYLCASSLTGANTGEVFFGEGSRLTVL.

V is TRBV27 and J is TRBJ2-7, with D possibly TRBD2 on 5 matching bases. The germline CDR1 and CDR2 sequences are MNHEY and SMNVEV (reference sequence). The CDR3 covers 13 residues. Trimming removed 7 bases at V and 3 bases at J, with 13 bases between. The CDR3 DNA reads TGTGCCAGCACCATTTTGGGGAGCTACGAGCAGTACTTC. Protein sequence: CASTILGSYEQYF.

This clonotype was detected only a few times. The J gene is TRBJ2-2, the V gene TRBV5-1; D call uncertain. This CDR3 is built from 15 residues. V shed 0 bases and J shed 0 bases, with 6 bases lying between them. Per the germline V gene, CDR1 is SGHRS and CDR2 is YFSETQ. The CDR3 nucleotides read TGCGCCAGCAGCTTGGTGGCGACGAACACCGGGGAGCTGTTTTTT. This codes for CASSLVATNTGELFF.

This rearrangement joins TRBV9 to TRBJ2-1, with D possibly matching TRBD2 (6 bases). This CDR3 has 15 residues. CDR1 SGDLS and CDR2 YYNGEE come from the germline V gene. The V end lost 4 bases, the J end lost 8 bases, and 19 bases lay between the germline ends. CDR3 sequence reads: CASSPRLVLGHEQFF. CDR3 nucleotides: TGTGCCAGCAGCCCCAGACTAGTCTTGGGTCATGAGCAGTTCTTC.

This clonotype has a count of ten or more. The rearrangement uses TRBV7-2 and TRBJ2-3; 9 bases fit TRBD1. The CDR3 loop spans 15 amino acids. Germline V lookup: CDR1 SGHTA, CDR2 FQGNSA. V dropped 5 bases and J dropped 5; count of bases not matched to a gene: 8. The CDR3 here is CASSLVGTGKDTQYF. The CDR3 DNA sequence: TGTGCCAGCAGCCTAGTAGGGACAGGGAAAGATACGCAGTATTTT.

This clonotype appeared a few times. V and J are TRBV5-1 and TRBJ1-1; no clear D gene. Germline assignment: CDR1 SGHRS and CDR2 YFSETQ. The CDR3 sequence is 17 residues long. V lost 2 bases, J lost 0 bases, and 17 bases lay in between. The CDR3 nucleotides read TGCGCCAGCAGCTTAACCTTGGACCGAGACATGAACACTGAAGCTTTCTTT. Encoded protein: CASSLTLDRDMNTEAFF.

The chain carries TRBV3-1 and TRBJ1-6; no clear D. V lost 1 base to trimming and J lost 9 bases, with 7 bases between them. Germline CDR1 LGHDT, CDR2 YNNKEL (reference sequence). The CDR3 runs 13 residues. CDR3 nucleotides: TGTGCCAGCAGCCAAGCCTTGGGTTCACCCCTCCACTTT. It encodes CASSQALGSPLHF.

This clonotype has at least ten counts. The chain combines TRBV6-6 with TRBJ2-2; TRBD2 aligns across 8 bases. J was trimmed by 2 bases and V by 6 bases; bases with no gene match: 11. Germline lookup yields CDR1 MNHNY and CDR2 SVGAGI (reference sequence). CDR3 length equals 17 residues. This CDR3 is CASSRRRGLVNTGELFF. The DNA of the CDR3 is TGTGCCAGCAGCCGCCGCAGGGGACTAGTAAACACCGGGGAGCTGTTTTTT.

This clonotype was counted between two and nine times. This chain's CDR3 is CASSPQGANYNSPLHF. DNA for the CDR3: TGTGCCAGCTCACCGCAGGGGGCTAACTATAATTCACCCCTCCACTTT. This chain joins TRBV18 and TRBJ1-6, with 8 positions matching TRBD1. The V segment lost 3 bases and the J segment 3 bases; nucleotides outside the gene matches: 4. The CDR3 covers 16 residues. Per germline, CDR1 KGHSH and CDR2 LQKENI.

The chain employs TRBV20-1 and TRBJ2-7; D not resolved. The CDR3 length is 12 residues. Germline CDR1 reads DFQATT; CDR2 reads SNEGSKA (reference sequence). The CDR3, as DNA: TGCAGCCTGAGTGATTCTTCCTACGAGCAGTACGTC. It yields the protein CSLSDSSYEQYV.

This clonotype was found a few times. The chain couples TRBV18 to TRBJ2-7; D perhaps matches TRBD1 (5 bases). The V and J ends lost 0 bases and 2 bases respectively, with 8 bases between them. The length of the CDR3 is 14 residues. Looked up from germline, CDR1 is KGHSH and CDR2 is LQKENI. CDR3 coding DNA: TGTGCCAGCTCACCACCGGCAGGGACCTACGAGCAGTACTTC. It translates to CASSPPAGTYEQYF.

This clonotype occurred a few times. The junction and the germline gene differ at one end; a read error may be behind it. The gene calls are TRBV5-1 and TRBJ2-2; a weak D match, TRBD1 (6 bases). Germline loops: CDR1 SGHRS, CDR2 YFSETQ. This CDR3 has 14 residues. Here the CDR3 DNA reads TGCGCCAGCAGCTCCGGGACAAACATCGGGGAGCTGTTTTTT. Encoded protein: CASSSGTNIGELFF. Based on the CDR3 plus reference TRBV5-1 and TRBJ2-2, the full variable domain is KAGVTQTPRYLIKTRGQQVTLSCSPISGHRSVSWYQQTPGQGLQFLFEYFSETQRNKGNFPGRFSGRQFSNSRSEMNVSTLELGDSALYLCASSSGTNIGELFFGEGSRLTVL.

In this sample, this clonotype turned up a few times. The genes are TRBV4-2 and TRBJ1-1; D is uncertain. From germline, CDR1 is LGHNA and CDR2 YNFKEQ. This CDR3 region has 16 residues. V lost 0 bases and J 0 bases, leaving 11 bases between the germline ends. The CDR3 here is CASSQDWPGMNTEAFF. The CDR3 bases are TGTGCCAGCAGCCAAGATTGGCCGGGGATGAACACTGAAGCTTTCTTT.

This chain joins TRBV7-8 and TRBJ1-6; no firm D call. V was clipped by 2 bases and J by 8 bases, with 7 bases between them. Germline V gene sequence: CDR1 SGHVS, CDR2 FQNEAQ. The CDR3 consists of 13 residues. The CDR3 here is CASSLLTHSPLHF. The CDR3 DNA is TGTGCCAGCAGCTTATTAACTCATTCACCCCTCCACTTT.

The chain is built from TRBV7-2 and TRBJ1-1; no clear D. The CDR3 length is 13 residues. V lost 8 bases and J 4 bases, leaving 14 bases between the germline ends. Looked up from germline, CDR1 is SGHTA and CDR2 is FQGNSA. The CDR3 region is CASVRTVGTEAFF. CDR3 sequence (DNA): TGTGCCAGCGTCAGAACGGTGGGCACTGAAGCTTTCTTT.

This clonotype was found a few times. The rearrangement links TRBV12-3 or TRBV12-4 to TRBJ1-5; D unresolved. The V and J ends lost 6 bases and 0 bases respectively, with 6 bases between them. This CDR3 is built from 13 residues. In DNA form, the CDR3 reads TGTGCCAGCAGACAACATAGCAATCAGCCCCAGCATTTT. Its protein product is CASRQHSNQPQHF.

The V gene is TRBV6-5, the J gene TRBJ2-7; no reliable D call. Germline loops: CDR1 MNHEY, CDR2 SVGAGI. V was clipped by 7 bases and J by 6 bases, with 19 bases between them. The CDR3 consists of 14 residues. Here the CDR3 reads CASTPVPRRSEQYF. The CDR3 coding sequence is TGTGCCAGCACTCCAGTGCCCCGGAGATCCGAGCAGTACTTC.

This clonotype came up a few times. The V and J genes are TRBV6-6 and TRBJ2-3; 7 bases are shared with TRBD2. Germline assignment: CDR1 MNHNY and CDR2 SVGAGI (reference sequence). There are 18 residues in the CDR3. With 2 bases clipped from V and 4 bases from J, the junction kept 15 bases outside the gene matches. CDR3 nucleotide sequence: TGTGCCAGCAGTTACGATACGCCCGGGGGGTCCCGATCAGATACGCAGTATTTT. It translates to CASSYDTPGGSRSDTQYF.

This clonotype showed up just a few times. The V gene is TRBV18, the J gene TRBJ2-1; 7 bases agree with TRBD1. The ends lost 2 bases at V and 10 bases at J; junction bases unmatched: 11. CDR3 length: 15 amino acids. Germline V gives CDR1 KGHSH, CDR2 LQKENI. Here the CDR3 reads CASSPNTGDSGEQFF. DNA for the CDR3: TGTGCCAGCTCACCAAACACAGGGGATTCAGGGGAGCAGTTCTTC.